This TCR beta chain was profiled in a study of sequential checkpoint blockade in melanoma. Across the study: Maintenance nivolumab came after either treatment sequence.

Trimming took 3 bases from V and 3 from J, leaving 9 bases between them. CDR1 is SGDLS and CDR2 is YYNGEE in the germline V gene. The CDR3 runs 13 residues. Only in-frame clones appear in the TCRdb table, and some are missing; sequencing was by immunoSEQ multiplex PCR. The sample contains about 10,000 clones, around 73% of which appear only once. The treatment denotes: randomized to nivolumab then ipilimumab (arm A) or the reverse (arm B). None of the patients previously received DNA-damaging chemotherapy. Sorted cells were live CD3+CD8+, lacking CD19 and CD56, from PBMCs. The sequence came from a human donor with melanoma. The V and J genes are TRBV9 and TRBJ1-2, with D possibly being TRBD1 (5 bases). Sequencing used CD8+ T cells sorted from blood (inferred from file names), obtained from a patient given nivolumab and ipilimumab in sequence. The CDR3 sequence: CASSAGHDYGYTF. The CDR3 DNA is TGTGCCAGCAGCGCAGGACACGACTATGGCTACACCTTC.